These 28 T cell receptor beta chains originate from one sample sequenced in a study of cytomegalovirus exposure and HLA in healthy donors. Both 60 Vbeta primers and 13 Jbeta primers went into the PCR. The data were produced by immunoSEQ multiplex PCR, yet TCRdb's version contains in-frame clones alone and is incomplete. The table for this sample gives about 140,000 clones. The sample comprised PBMCs. Every receptor here comes from a woman under 30 in good health and CMV-seronegative.

This chain links TRBV7-9 with TRBJ2-7; TRBD1 matches 9 bases. The CDR3 sequence is 14 residues long. With V trimmed by 5 bases and J by 5 bases, 7 bases remained unmatched. Germline CDR1 reads SEHNR; CDR2 reads FQNEAQ (reference sequence). The DNA of the CDR3 is TGTGCCAGCAGCCTTCGGGACAGGGCCCACGAGCAGTACGTC. Residues: CASSLRDRAHEQYV.

This sequence joins TRBV5-6 and TRBJ1-1; D is unclear. The V gene's germline CDR1 is SGHDT and CDR2 YYEEEE. The CDR3 contains 14 residues. Trimming took off 0 bases at V and 7 bases at J, with 13 bases between the two ends. CDR3 sequence (DNA): TGTGCCAGCAGCTTGGTGTCCGGGAAAGGTGAAGCTTTCTTT. Protein product: CASSLVSGKGEAFF.

V is TRBV30 and J is TRBJ1-3, with D hard to call. There are 13 residues in the CDR3. Between the trimmed V and J ends, which lost 4 bases and 0 bases, there was a span of 7 bases. The germline gives CDR1 GTSNPN, CDR2 SVGIG (reference sequence). DNA of the CDR3: TGTGCCTGGATGAGGCGCTCTGGAAACACCATATATTTT. Its protein product is CAWMRRSGNTIYF.

The chain joins TRBV4-1 to TRBJ2-5, with 10 bases lining up with TRBD2. The V and J ends lost 0 bases and 0 bases, in that order; junction bases with no gene match: 7. The CDR3 is 18 residues long. CDR1 and CDR2 from the germline V gene are MGHRA and YSYEKL. The CDR3 DNA is TGCGCCAGCAGCCAAGAAGGGGCTGGACTAGCGGACCAAGAGACCCAGTACTTC. This codes for CASSQEGAGLADQETQYF.

This chain links TRBV2 with TRBJ1-6; D is perhaps TRBD1 (6 bases). In germline, CDR1 is SNHLY, CDR2 FYNNEI. The length of the CDR3 is 14 residues. V shed 6 bases and J shed 9 bases, with 15 bases lying between them. The CDR3 region is CASRPTGRTSPLHF. CDR3 sequence (DNA): TGTGCCAGCAGGCCGACAGGAAGGACTTCACCCCTCCACTTT.

The rearrangement joins TRBV7-3 to TRBJ2-2; possible D gene TRBD2, 6 bases. The germline CDR1 and CDR2 sequences are SGHTA and FQGTGA. This CDR3 has 14 residues. V dropped 2 bases and J dropped 4 bases, with 8 bases sitting between them. CDR3 protein: CASSLSRGTGELFF. CDR3 DNA: TGTGCCAGCAGCTTATCGCGGGGCACCGGGGAGCTGTTTTTT.

The rearrangement uses TRBV27 and TRBJ1-2; 9 nucleotides match TRBD1. Germline V gene data show CDR1 as MNHEY and CDR2 as SMNVEV (reference sequence). This CDR3 region has 17 residues. V shed 4 bases and J 8 bases; nucleotides not matched to a gene: 17. The CDR3 coding sequence is TGTGCCAGCAGTTCGCCTCCGGGACAGGGAAGAATGCAGGGCTACACCTTC. This sequence encodes CASSSPPGQGRMQGYTF.

The chain employs TRBV5-1 and TRBJ2-3; 9 nucleotides align to TRBD1. With V trimmed by 6 bases and J by 3 bases, 14 bases remained unmatched. The V gene's germline CDR1 is SGHRS and CDR2 YFSETQ. This CDR3 spans 17 amino acids. The CDR3 nucleotides are TGCGCCAGCATGAGGATTTCCGGGACAGGGAAGACAGATACGCAGTATTTT. Protein: CASMRISGTGKTDTQYF.

The chain joins TRBV7-2 to TRBJ2-1; a possible D gene is TRBD2 (5 bases). There are 16 residues in the CDR3. Germline V CDR1 and CDR2: SGHTA, FQGNSA. V shed 3 bases and J shed 9 bases, with 21 bases lying between them. The CDR3: CASSLTLLSGSGEQFF. CDR3 in DNA: TGTGCCAGCAGCTTGACCCTATTGAGTGGGAGCGGTGAGCAGTTCTTC.

The V and J genes are TRBV27 and TRBJ2-5; D ambiguous. Germline V gives CDR1 MNHEY, CDR2 SMNVEV (reference sequence). Trimming took 5 bases from V and 2 from J, leaving 15 bases between them. The CDR3 has 15 amino acids. The CDR3 reads CASSPTGRQQETQYF. The CDR3 coding sequence is TGTGCCAGCAGTCCTACTGGGCGACAACAAGAGACCCAGTACTTC.

The chain combines TRBV28 with TRBJ1-4, with D hard to call. V dropped 6 bases and J dropped 0 bases, with 14 bases sitting between them. The germline V gene has CDR1 MDHEN and CDR2 SYDVKM. CDR3 length equals 16 residues. The CDR3 sequence: CASSSSWSTTNEKLFF. CDR3 sequence (DNA): TGTGCCAGCAGCTCGTCCTGGAGTACAACTAATGAAAAACTGTTTTTT.

The V call is TRBV18, the J call TRBJ1-1, with 7 bases aligning to TRBD1. There are 17 residues in the CDR3. The V and J ends lost 4 bases and 4 bases, in that order; junction bases with no gene match: 15. Germline V gene sequence: CDR1 KGHSH, CDR2 LQKENI. The CDR3 reads CASSLSRHGTAVTEAFF. For the CDR3, the DNA is TGTGCCAGCTCACTCAGTCGCCACGGGACAGCAGTCACTGAAGCTTTCTTT.

The chain carries TRBV29-1 and TRBJ2-3; TRBD2 is a possible D gene (6 bases). The V end was cut by 3 bases, the J end by 5 bases, with 12 bases between. This CDR3 region has 13 residues. Germline lookup yields CDR1 SQVTM and CDR2 ANQGSEA. CDR3 residues: CSVDGNGGDTQYF. The CDR3 DNA reads TGCAGCGTTGACGGGAACGGGGGAGATACGCAGTATTTT.

V usage is TRBV9 and J usage is TRBJ2-3; D uncertain. The CDR3 consists of 15 residues. Germline V gives CDR1 SGDLS, CDR2 YYNGEE. V dropped 0 bases and J dropped 0 bases, with 8 bases sitting between them. The CDR3 DNA is TGTGCCAGCAGCGTAGGAACTTCCAGCACAGATACGCAGTATTTT. This gives the protein CASSVGTSSTDTQYF.

The genes are TRBV5-1 and TRBJ2-2; D remains unclear. The length of the CDR3 is 13 residues. V was clipped by 7 bases and J by 1 base, with 8 bases between them. CDR1 is SGHRS, CDR2 YFSETQ, per germline. The CDR3: CASANGNTGELFF. CDR3 in DNA: TGCGCCAGCGCCAACGGGAACACCGGGGAGCTGTTTTTT.

This chain uses TRBV5-6 with TRBJ1-5; D call uncertain. Between the trimmed V and J ends, which lost 1 base and 0 bases, there was a span of 11 bases. CDR1 SGHDT and CDR2 YYEEEE come from the germline V gene. This CDR3 comprises 16 residues. This chain's CDR3 is CASSLFTSPSNQPQHF. The CDR3 coding sequence is TGTGCCAGCAGCTTGTTCACATCCCCTAGCAATCAGCCCCAGCATTTT. Based on the CDR3 plus reference TRBV5-6 and TRBJ1-5, the full variable domain is DAGVTQSPTHLIKTRGQQVTLRCSPKSGHDTVSWYQQALGQGPQFIFQYYEEEERQRGNFPDRFSGHQFPNYSSELNVNALLLGDSALYLCASSLFTSPSNQPQHFGDGTRLSIL.

V is TRBV7-2 and J is TRBJ1-3; tentative D call: TRBD1 (6 bases). The V end lost 1 base, the J end lost 0 bases, and 13 bases lay between the germline ends. The CDR3 is 17 residues long. Per the germline V gene, CDR1 is SGHTA and CDR2 is FQGNSA. CDR3 sequence reads: CASSLVSRGHSGNTIYF. Written as DNA, the CDR3 is TGTGCCAGCAGCTTAGTGTCCAGGGGACACTCTGGAAACACCATATATTTT. The variable domain in full, with the rest retrieved from reference TRBV7-2 and TRBJ1-3, is GAGVSQSPSNKVTEKGKDVELRCDPISGHTALYWYRQSLGQGLEFLIYFQGNSAPDKSGLPSDRFSAERTGGSVSTLTIQRTQQEDSAVYLCASSLVSRGHSGNTIYFGEGSWLTVV.

J is TRBJ2-5 and V is TRBV7-8; 9 positions match TRBD2. The CDR3 spans 16 residues. CDR1 and CDR2 (germline): SGHVS, FQNEAQ. V lost 0 bases to trimming and J lost 2 bases; unmatched junction nucleotides: 4. For the CDR3, the DNA is TGTGCCAGCAGCTTAGCTCGGGCGGGAGGGCAAGAGACCCAGTACTTC. It translates to CASSLARAGGQETQYF.

This chain joins TRBV5-4 and TRBJ2-2; possible D gene TRBD1, 6 bases. Germline V gene sequence: CDR1 SGHNT, CDR2 YYREEE (reference sequence). The CDR3 covers 15 residues. Trimming took off 7 bases at V and 5 bases at J, with 18 bases between the two ends. The CDR3 protein is CASSERGSFTGELFF. The CDR3 DNA is TGTGCCAGCTCAGAGAGGGGGAGTTTTACCGGGGAGCTGTTTTTT.

The chain joins TRBV4-3 to TRBJ2-3; 8 bases are shared with TRBD2. Germline CDR1 reads LGHNA; CDR2 reads YSLEER. This CDR3 has 16 amino acids. After removal of 3 bases from V and 2 bases from J, the junction contained 7 bases not matched to a gene. The CDR3 protein is CASSQNLAGYTDTQYF. In DNA, the CDR3 is TGCGCCAGCAGCCAGAACTTAGCGGGGTACACAGATACGCAGTATTTT.

A note on this clone: Other DNA sequences in this specimen translate into the identical CDR3. The chain joins TRBV30 to TRBJ1-3, with a possible D match to TRBD1 (6 bases). The V end lost 0 bases, the J end lost 3 bases, and 9 bases lay between the germline ends. The CDR3 totals 14 residues. Per the germline V gene, CDR1 is GTSNPN and CDR2 is SVGIG (reference sequence). This CDR3 reads CAWSVGGSGNTIYF. The CDR3 DNA reads TGTGCCTGGAGTGTAGGGGGAAGTGGAAACACCATATATTTT. The variable domain in full, with the rest retrieved from reference TRBV30 and TRBJ1-3, is SQTIHQWPATLVQPVGSPLSLECTVEGTSNPNLYWYRQAAGRGLQLLFYSVGIGQISSEVPQNLSASRPQDRQFILSSKKLLLSDSGFYLCAWSVGGSGNTIYFGEGSWLTVV.

V gene TRBV4-2 combines with J gene TRBJ2-5, with a possible D match to TRBD1 (5 bases). V was clipped by 0 bases and J by 7 bases, with 15 bases between them. CDR3 length: 15 amino acids. The germline CDR1 and CDR2 sequences are LGHNA and YNFKEQ. In DNA form, the CDR3 reads TGTGCCAGCAGCCAAGAGCTCCAGGGCCCGGGGACCCAGTACTTC. It yields the protein CASSQELQGPGTQYF.

This chain uses TRBV10-1 with TRBJ1-6, with D possibly being TRBD1 (5 bases). In germline, CDR1 is WNHNN, CDR2 SYGVQD (reference sequence). The CDR3 has 13 residues. Deletions cut 6 bases from V and 5 bases from J, with 8 bases between. CDR3 sequence: CASRTANNSPLHF. Written as DNA, the CDR3 is TGCGCCAGCAGGACAGCTAATAATTCACCCCTCCACTTT.

The chain couples TRBV5-1 to TRBJ2-7; possibly TRBD1 for D (6 bases). The CDR3 is made up of 15 amino acids. The germline gives CDR1 SGHRS, CDR2 YFSETQ. V dropped 0 bases and J dropped 7 bases, with 17 bases sitting between them. CDR3 protein: CASSLGGGSPPEQYF. CDR3 nucleotides: TGCGCCAGCAGCTTGGGTGGGGGCTCTCCGCCTGAGCAGTACTTC.

The chain combines TRBV4-3 with TRBJ2-1; D ambiguous. Germline assignment: CDR1 LGHNA and CDR2 YSLEER. Trimming removed 0 bases at V and 3 bases at J, with 12 bases between. This CDR3 contains 16 residues. CDR3 amino acids: CASSQDAEPGYNEQFF. CDR3 sequence (DNA): TGCGCCAGCAGCCAAGATGCCGAACCCGGCTACAATGAGCAGTTCTTC.

The chain employs TRBV7-9 and TRBJ1-2; TRBD1 might be the D (6 bases). CDR1 and CDR2 from the germline V gene are SEHNR and FQNEAQ (reference sequence). This CDR3 is built from 12 residues. The V and J ends lost 5 bases and 8 bases respectively, with 12 bases between them. The CDR3 sequence: CASSQQGKGYTF. Here the CDR3 DNA reads TGTGCCAGCAGCCAACAGGGAAAAGGCTACACCTTC.

The rearrangement joins TRBV5-4 to TRBJ2-2; D is undetermined. This CDR3 spans 12 amino acids. With 0 bases removed from V and 9 bases from J, the gap between germline ends came to 6 bases. Germline CDR1 is SGHNT and CDR2 is YYREEE (reference sequence). CDR3 DNA: TGTGCCAGCAGCTTGGCCGGTCGGGAGCTGTTTTTT. It specifies CASSLAGRELFF.

The chain is built from TRBV5-4 and TRBJ2-3; 14 bases are a match to TRBD2. Losses at the gene ends were 3 bases for V and 5 bases for J; bases not matched to a gene: 5. The CDR3 spans 16 residues. Germline values: CDR1 SGHNT, CDR2 YYREEE (reference sequence). CDR3 loop: CASSSRLAGGLDTQYF. CDR3 in DNA: TGTGCCAGCAGCTCGAGACTAGCGGGAGGGCTAGATACGCAGTATTTT.